This TCR beta chain comes out of a study of cytomegalovirus exposure and HLA in healthy donors. Data came from immunoSEQ multiplex PCR; TCRdb stores just in-frame clones and leaves some out. This table holds about 150,000 clones, roughly 90% found once. V was pared by 5 bases and J by 1 base, with 14 bases between. Germline loops: CDR1 SGHTA, CDR2 FQGTGA. This CDR3 region has 15 residues. This receptor was identified in a man younger than 35 in good health and CMV-seropositive. The specimen was PBMCs. The V gene is TRBV7-3, the J gene TRBJ1-1; TRBD1 is a possible D gene (6 bases). The DNA of the CDR3 is TGTGCCAGCAGCGCCTCGGGACACCGGAACACTGAAGCTTTCTTT. Translation: CASSASGHRNTEAFF.